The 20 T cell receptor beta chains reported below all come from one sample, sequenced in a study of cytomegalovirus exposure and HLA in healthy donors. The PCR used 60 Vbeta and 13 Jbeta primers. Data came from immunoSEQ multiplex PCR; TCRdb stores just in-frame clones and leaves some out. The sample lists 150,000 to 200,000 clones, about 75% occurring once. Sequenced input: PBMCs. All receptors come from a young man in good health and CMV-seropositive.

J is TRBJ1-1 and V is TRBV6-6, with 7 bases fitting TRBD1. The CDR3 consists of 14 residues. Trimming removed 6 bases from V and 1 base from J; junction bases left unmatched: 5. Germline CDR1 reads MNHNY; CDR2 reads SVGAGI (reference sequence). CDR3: CASRPRTGNTEAFF. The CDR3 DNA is TGTGCCAGCAGGCCCAGGACAGGGAACACTGAAGCTTTCTTT.

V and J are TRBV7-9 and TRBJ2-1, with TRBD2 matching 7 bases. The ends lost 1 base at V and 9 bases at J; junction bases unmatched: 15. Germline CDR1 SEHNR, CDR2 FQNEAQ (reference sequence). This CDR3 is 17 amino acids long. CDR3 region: CASSLGGSSGLGAEQFF. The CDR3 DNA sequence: TGTGCCAGCAGCTTAGGAGGTAGTAGCGGGCTAGGGGCTGAGCAGTTCTTC.

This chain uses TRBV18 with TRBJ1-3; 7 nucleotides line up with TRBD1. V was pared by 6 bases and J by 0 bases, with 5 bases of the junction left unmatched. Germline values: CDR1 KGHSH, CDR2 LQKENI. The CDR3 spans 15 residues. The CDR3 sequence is CASSSTGDSGNTIYF. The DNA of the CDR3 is TGTGCCAGCTCGTCAACAGGGGACTCTGGAAACACCATATATTTT.

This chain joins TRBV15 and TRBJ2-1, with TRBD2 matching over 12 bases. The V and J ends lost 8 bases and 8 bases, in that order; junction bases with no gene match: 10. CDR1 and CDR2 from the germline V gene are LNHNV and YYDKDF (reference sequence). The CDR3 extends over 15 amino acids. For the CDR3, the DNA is TGTGCCACCGACCCCGGACTAGCGGGGCCCCATGAGCAGTTCTTC. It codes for CATDPGLAGPHEQFF.

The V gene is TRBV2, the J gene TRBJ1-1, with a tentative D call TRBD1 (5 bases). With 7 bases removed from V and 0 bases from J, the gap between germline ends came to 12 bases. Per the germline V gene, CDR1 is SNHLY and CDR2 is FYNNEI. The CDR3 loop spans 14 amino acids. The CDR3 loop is CASTGHLMNTEAFF. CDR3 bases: TGTGCCAGCACTGGACACCTCATGAACACTGAAGCTTTCTTT. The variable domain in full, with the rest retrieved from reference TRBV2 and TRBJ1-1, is EPEVTQTPSHQVTQMGQEVILRCVPISNHLYFYWYRQILGQKVEFLVSFYNNEISEKSEIFDDQFSVERPDGSNFTLKIRSTKLEDSAMYFCASTGHLMNTEAFFGQGTRLTVV.

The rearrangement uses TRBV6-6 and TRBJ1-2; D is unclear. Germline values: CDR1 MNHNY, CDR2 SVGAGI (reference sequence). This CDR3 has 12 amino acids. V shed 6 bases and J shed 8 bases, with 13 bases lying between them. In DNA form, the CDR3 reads TGTGCCAGCAGCCTCCGGGAGGAAGGCTACACCTTC. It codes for CASSLREEGYTF.

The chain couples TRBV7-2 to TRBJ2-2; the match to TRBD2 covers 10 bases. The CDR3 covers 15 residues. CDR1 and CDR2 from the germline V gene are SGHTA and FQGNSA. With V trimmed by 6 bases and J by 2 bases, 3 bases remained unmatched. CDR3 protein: CASSRLAGNTGELFF. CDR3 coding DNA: TGTGCCAGCAGTCGACTAGCGGGCAACACCGGGGAGCTGTTTTTT.

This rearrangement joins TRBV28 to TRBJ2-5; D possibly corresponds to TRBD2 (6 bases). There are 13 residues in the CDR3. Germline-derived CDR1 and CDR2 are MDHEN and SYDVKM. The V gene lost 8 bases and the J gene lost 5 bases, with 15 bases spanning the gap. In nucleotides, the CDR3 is TGTGCCAGCGAATCACTAGCCCGGGAGACCCAGTACTTC. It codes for CASESLARETQYF.

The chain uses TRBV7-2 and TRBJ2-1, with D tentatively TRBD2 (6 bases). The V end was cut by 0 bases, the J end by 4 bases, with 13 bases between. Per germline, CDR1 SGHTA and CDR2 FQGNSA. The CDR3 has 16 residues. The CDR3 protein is CASSLAGGTLYNEQFF. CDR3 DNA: TGTGCCAGCAGCTTAGCCGGCGGGACGCTATACAATGAGCAGTTCTTC.

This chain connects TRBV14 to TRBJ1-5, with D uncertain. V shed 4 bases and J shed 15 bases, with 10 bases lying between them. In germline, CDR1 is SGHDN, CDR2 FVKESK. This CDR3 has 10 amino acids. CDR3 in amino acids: CASSRNEGHF. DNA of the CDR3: TGTGCCAGCAGCCGGAACGAGGGGCATTTT.

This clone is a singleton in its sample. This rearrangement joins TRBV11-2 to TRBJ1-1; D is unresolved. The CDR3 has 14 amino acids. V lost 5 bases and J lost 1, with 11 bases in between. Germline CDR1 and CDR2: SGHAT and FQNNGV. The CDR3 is CASSPYVQNTEAFF. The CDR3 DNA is TGTGCCAGCAGCCCCTACGTTCAGAACACTGAAGCTTTCTTT.

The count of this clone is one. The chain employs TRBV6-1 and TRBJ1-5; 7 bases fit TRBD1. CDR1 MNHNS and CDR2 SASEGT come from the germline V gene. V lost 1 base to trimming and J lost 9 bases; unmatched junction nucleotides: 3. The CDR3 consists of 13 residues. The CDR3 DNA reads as TGTGCCAGCAGTGAAGGACAGGGAAGGCCCCAGCATTTT. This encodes CASSEGQGRPQHF.

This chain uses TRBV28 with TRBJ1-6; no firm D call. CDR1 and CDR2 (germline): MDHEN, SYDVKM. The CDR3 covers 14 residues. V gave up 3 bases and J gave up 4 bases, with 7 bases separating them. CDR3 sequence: CASSFREYNSPLHF. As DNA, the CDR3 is TGTGCCAGCAGTTTTAGAGAGTATAATTCACCCCTCCACTTT.

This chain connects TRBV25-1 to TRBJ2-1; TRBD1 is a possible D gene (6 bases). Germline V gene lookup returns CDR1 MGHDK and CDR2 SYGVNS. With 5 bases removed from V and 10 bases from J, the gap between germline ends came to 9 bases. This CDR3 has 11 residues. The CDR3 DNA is TGTGCCAGCAGTTTAGACAGGGAGCAGTTCTTC. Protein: CASSLDREQFF.

The CDR3 loop reads CASRGLAGGNTGELFF. Written as DNA, the CDR3 is TGCGCCAGCAGGGGACTAGCGGGGGGGAACACCGGGGAGCTGTTTTTT. The J gene is TRBJ2-2, the V gene TRBV4-1, with 15 bases identical to TRBD2. The junction had 0 bases not matched to a gene; V was cut back by 6 bases and J by 1 base. Germline CDR1 and CDR2: MGHRA and YSYEKL. The CDR3 totals 16 residues.

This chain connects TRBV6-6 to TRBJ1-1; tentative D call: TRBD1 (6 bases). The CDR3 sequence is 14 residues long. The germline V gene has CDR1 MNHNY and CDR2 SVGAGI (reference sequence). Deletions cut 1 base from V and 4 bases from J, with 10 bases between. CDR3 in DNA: TGTGCCAGCAGTTACTACCAGGGGACCACTGAAGCTTTCTTT. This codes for CASSYYQGTTEAFF.

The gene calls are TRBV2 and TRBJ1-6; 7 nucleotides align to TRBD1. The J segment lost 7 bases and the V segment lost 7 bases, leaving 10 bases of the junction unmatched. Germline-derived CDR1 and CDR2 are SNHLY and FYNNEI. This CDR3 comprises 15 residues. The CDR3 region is CASKSRDSLNSPLHF. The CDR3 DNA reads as TGTGCCAGCAAGTCCCGGGACAGTCTAAATTCACCCCTCCACTTT.

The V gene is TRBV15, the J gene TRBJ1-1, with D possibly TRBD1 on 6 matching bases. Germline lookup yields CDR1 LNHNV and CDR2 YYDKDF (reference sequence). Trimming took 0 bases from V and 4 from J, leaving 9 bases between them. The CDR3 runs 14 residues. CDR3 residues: CATSRDRGVTEAFF. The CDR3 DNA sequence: TGTGCCACCAGCAGAGACAGGGGAGTCACTGAAGCTTTCTTT.

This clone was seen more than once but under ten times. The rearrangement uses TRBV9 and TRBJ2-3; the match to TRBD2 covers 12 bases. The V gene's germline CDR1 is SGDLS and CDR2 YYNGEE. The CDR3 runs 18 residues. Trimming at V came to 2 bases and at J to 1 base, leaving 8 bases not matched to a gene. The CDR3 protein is CASSVSSGGVMGTDTQYF. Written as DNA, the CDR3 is TGTGCCAGCAGCGTCTCTAGCGGGGGGGTTATGGGCACAGATACGCAGTATTTT.

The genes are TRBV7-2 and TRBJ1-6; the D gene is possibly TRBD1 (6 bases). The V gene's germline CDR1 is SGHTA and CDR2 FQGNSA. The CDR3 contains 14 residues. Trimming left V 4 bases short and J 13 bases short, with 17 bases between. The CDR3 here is CASSSGHAEGPLHF. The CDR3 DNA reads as TGTGCCAGCAGCTCGGGACACGCGGAAGGGCCCCTCCACTTT.